This T cell receptor (beta chain) stems from a study of blood T cell repertoires in COVID-19. Study summary: Samples taken during acute and convalescent COVID-19 were collected in the United States, Italy and Spain. T cells, B-cell-depleted T cells, or PBMCs supplied cDNA or gDNA.

Per the study methods: Reference gene primer amplification in the assay estimated nucleated cell counts. Assay: immunoSEQ multiplex PCR; the TCRdb copy retains only in-frame clones and omits some. V and J calls and clone size are as listed in that table; D and trimming were resolved from the DNA. The sample shows around 140,000 clones, around 90% of them seen only once. V was clipped by 5 bases and J by 6 bases; unmatched bases: 9. The CDR3 is made up of 14 amino acids. Germline CDR1 and CDR2: MNHEY and SMNVEV (reference sequence). The clonotype originates from a man between 60 and 70 years old with active or convalescent COVID-19. The chain combines TRBV27 with TRBJ1-1; the match to TRBD1 covers 7 bases. The sequencing input was peripheral blood. The CDR3 coding sequence is TGTGCCAGCAGTAACCCCGGGACAGACGCTGAAGCTTTCTTT. This gives the protein CASSNPGTDAEAFF.